These T cell receptor beta chains were read from a single sample in a study of cytomegalovirus exposure and HLA in healthy donors. The repertoire was sequenced with immunoSEQ multiplex PCR; TCRdb's copy has only in-frame clones and lacks some. The table records 95,000 to 150,000 clones, over 80% of them present only once. The material sequenced was PBMCs. These receptors all come from a man aged 25 to 45 in good health and CMV-seronegative. Both conserved end residues are part of each CDR3. The order of the fields is V gene, clone size, J gene, D gene, CDR3 DNA, CDR3 protein. A D gene is named only where the DNA matches it firmly. Rows give clone size only sometimes, using once, few, many, or a class for an expanded clone.

>TRBV30|.|TRBJ1-5|.
TGTGCCTGGAGTGTACGAGGGTATCAGCCCCAGCATTTT
CAWSVRGYQPQHF
>TRBV7-6|.|TRBJ1-1|.
TGTGCCAGCAGCTTAGCTTTCGGACAGCAATTGAACACTGAAGCTTTCTTT
CASSLAFGQQLNTEAFF
>TRBV5-6|.|TRBJ2-2|TRBD1
TGTGCCAGCAGCCCTGACAGGGGTGGGGACACCGGGGAGCTGTTTTTT
CASSPDRGGDTGELFF
>TRBV7-6|.|TRBJ2-2|.
TGTGCCAGCAGCCCTAACACAGTGAACACCGGGGAGCTGTTTTTT
CASSPNTVNTGELFF
>TRBV5-1|.|TRBJ2-7|TRBD1
TGCGCCAGCAGCTTCTCCGTTAGGACAGGCCAGTACGAGCAGTACTTC
CASSFSVRTGQYEQYF
>TRBV6-1|few|TRBJ1-5|.
TGTGCCAGCATGACCCGGGGGAGGACGCAGCCCCAGCATTTT
CASMTRGRTQPQHF
>TRBV6-1|few|TRBJ2-6|.
TGTGCCAGCAGTGAGTCCGAGGGGGCCAACGTCCTGACTTTC
CASSESEGANVLTF
>TRBV6-1|.|TRBJ1-5|.
TGTGCCAGCAGCCTATGGACAGATGGCAATCAGCCCCAGCATTTT
CASSLWTDGNQPQHF
>TRBV7-8|.|TRBJ1-3|.
TGTGCCAGCAGCTCCCGGACATGGGGAAACACCATATATTTT
CASSSRTWGNTIYF
>TRBV7-9|.|TRBJ1-2|.
TGTGCCAGCAGCTTAACCGGAGGTAACTATGGCTACACCTTC
CASSLTGGNYGYTF
>TRBV7-9|.|TRBJ2-7|.
TGTGCCAGCAGCTTACGTCCCAGGGCGACCGATGGCCCAACCTACGAGCAGTACTTC
CASSLRPRATDGPTYEQYF
>TRBV5-1|.|TRBJ2-5|TRBD2
TGCGCCAGCAGCTTGTTAAGTGGCGGGGGACAAGAGACCCAGTACTTC
CASSLLSGGGQETQYF
>TRBV15|.|TRBJ2-5|.
TGTGCCACCAGTGCGCTCCGTAACTCAGAGACCCAGTACTTC
CATSALRNSETQYF
>TRBV7-8|.|TRBJ2-7|.
TGTGCCAGCAGCTCCCCGGACGGGGGAGTAGGGTCCTACGAGCAGTACTTC
CASSSPDGGVGSYEQYF
>TRBV5-1|.|TRBJ2-1|TRBD2
TGCGCCAGCAGCTTGGCCCTAGCGGGGGCCTACAATGAGCAGTTCTTC
CASSLALAGAYNEQFF
>TRBV28|.|TRBJ1-6|.
TGTGCCAGCAGTTTGGAGAATTCACCCCTCCACTTT
CASSLENSPLHF
>TRBV4-1|once|TRBJ2-5|TRBD1
TGCGCCAGCAGCCAAGGGAGTGAGGGGGCGGGAGAGACCCAGTACTTC
CASSQGSEGAGETQYF
>TRBV15|.|TRBJ2-7|TRBD1
TGTGCCACCAGCATACAGGGGGGCGAGCAGTACTTC
CATSIQGGEQYF
>TRBV7-9|.|TRBJ2-5|.
TGTTCCAGCAGCCCCACCCCCCCCGGGTACGGTGAGACCCAGTACTTC
CSSSPTPPGYGETQYF
>TRBV28|.|TRBJ2-1|TRBD2
TGTGCCAGCAGTTCGCCGGGACTAGGAGGTGAGCAGTTCTTC
CASSSPGLGGEQFF
>TRBV18|once|TRBJ2-5|.
TGTGCCAGCTCACCCCTAAGGGGAAGGGAGACCCAGTACTTC
CASSPLRGRETQYF
>TRBV2|.|TRBJ2-7|.
TGTGCCAGCAGTGGGGACTTTTCGATCTACGAGCAGTACTTC
CASSGDFSIYEQYF
>TRBV7-7|.|TRBJ1-1|TRBD1
TGTGCCAGCAGTCGCGACAGGGGGACTGAAGCTTTCTTT
CASSRDRGTEAFF
>TRBV6-1|.|TRBJ1-2|TRBD1
TGTGCCAGCAGTGCCCGGGACAGGGATTCCTATGGCTACACCTTC
CASSARDRDSYGYTF
>TRBV7-9|once|TRBJ1-3|.
TGTGCCAGCAGCTTAAGTGTCAACCGAGCCTCTGGAAACACCATATATTTT
CASSLSVNRASGNTIYF
>TRBV5-4|.|TRBJ1-3|TRBD1
TGTGCCAGCAGCAGACATTCAGGGACAGCTGGAAACACCATATATTTT
CASSRHSGTAGNTIYF
>TRBV2|.|TRBJ1-5|.
TGTGCCACATCCAGGACAGATAGAGATCAGCCCCAGCATTTT
CATSRTDRDQPQHF
>TRBV5-6|.|TRBJ2-7|TRBD2
TGTGCCAGCAGCCGCACTCCTAGCGGGGGATACGAGCAGTACTTC
CASSRTPSGGYEQYF
>TRBV19|.|TRBJ2-7|TRBD1
TGTGCCAGTAGTCCAGGGACAGGGATCGGCGGCGGGGACGAGCAGTACTTC
CASSPGTGIGGGDEQYF
>TRBV13|.|TRBJ2-7|TRBD2
TGTGCCAGCAGTCAACTAGCGGGGGAAGCCTACGAGCAGTACTTC
CASSQLAGEAYEQYF
>TRBV5-5|.|TRBJ2-7|TRBD1
TGTGCCAGCAGCCACAAGAGGCCGGGACAGCTAACCTACGAGCAGTACTTC
CASSHKRPGQLTYEQYF
>TRBV5-4|.|TRBJ1-2|.
TGTGCCAGCAGCTTGCCCCAGGGTTACCGGTCTGGCTACACCTTC
CASSLPQGYRSGYTF
>TRBV11-2|.|TRBJ1-3|TRBD1
TGTGCCAGCAGCTTAAGGGACAGGGGTGATGGAAACACCATATATTTT
CASSLRDRGDGNTIYF
>TRBV5-1|.|TRBJ2-1|.
TGCGCCAGCAGCAAGGACACCCCGAATTGGGAGCAGTTCTTC
CASSKDTPNWEQFF
>TRBV25-1|once|TRBJ2-7|TRBD1
TGTGCCAGCAGTCCGGGGACAGGGGGTGCCGAGCAGTACTTC
CASSPGTGGAEQYF
>TRBV6-4|medium-sized|TRBJ2-3|TRBD2
TGTGCCAGCAGTGGCGGCGGGGGAACAGATACGCAGTATTTT
CASSGGGGTDTQYF
>TRBV13|.|TRBJ2-3|TRBD2
TGTGCCAGCAGCCCCGGGGGGGCGGGGGTGGTGACAGATACGCAGTATTTT
CASSPGGAGVVTDTQYF
>TRBV4-1|few|TRBJ2-7|.
TGCGCCAGCAGCCGATCGGAGCAGGGGTACGAGCAGTACTTC
CASSRSEQGYEQYF
>TRBV5-1|once|TRBJ1-6|TRBD1
TGCGCCAGCAGCTTGGAAGGGGGCTATTCACCCCTCCACTTT
CASSLEGGYSPLHF
>TRBV5-1|.|TRBJ2-7|TRBD1
TGCGCCAGCAGCTCACCGGGACAGGGAAGCTACGAGCAGTACTTC
CASSSPGQGSYEQYF
>TRBV5-8|.|TRBJ2-4|.
TGTGCCAGCAGCTTGCTCCAGGAACTAGCCAAAAACATTCAGTACTTC
CASSLLQELAKNIQYF